This is a list of T cell receptor beta chains from one sample in a study of PD-L1 blockade in urothelial cancer. Clones were read by immunoSEQ multiplex PCR, and TCRdb kept only the in-frame ones, dropping some. The profile covers around 110,000 clones, with approximately 90% appearing a single time and approximately 1.7% taken by the ten largest. The sequencing here drew on PBMCs, taken around atezolizumab (anti-PD-L1) treatment. The source of these receptors is a man aged 55-75 years with urothelial cancer. Both conserved end residues are part of each CDR3.

J gene | V gene | CDR3 length | CDR3 protein
TRBJ2-5 | TRBV9 | 15 | CASSVGVRGEETQYF
TRBJ2-1 | TRBV28 | 13 | CASSFEVAGTQFF
TRBJ2-5 | TRBV6-5 | 15 | CASKTSGSAGETQYF
TRBJ1-4 | TRBV7-2 | 15 | CASSIPNRVDEKLFF
TRBJ1-2 | TRBV28 | 15 | CASSVQGASNYGYTF
TRBJ1-1 | TRBV5-4 | 15 | CASSLGGRTNTEAFF
TRBJ1-2 | TRBV21-1 | 20 | CATPMEYPDRACRETYGYTF
TRBJ2-6 | TRBV5-1 | 14 | CASSDNSGANVLTF
TRBJ2-1 | TRBV5-1 | 15 | CASTLGAGRSNEQFF
TRBJ1-5 | TRBV6-1 | 14 | CASSRRADNQPQHF
TRBJ1-1 | TRBV4-2 | 19 | CASSQFRGQGVNWGTEAFF
TRBJ2-5 | TRBV6-1 | 13 | CASNRNRGETQYF
TRBJ2-3 | TRBV28 | 15 | CASSYSTGGTDTQYF
TRBJ1-5 | TRBV30 | 14 | CAWSEGTGNQPQHF
TRBJ2-1 | TRBV29-1 | 14 | CSVAKGQPRNEQFF
TRBJ1-1 | TRBV7-2 | 12 | CASSSDRLRAFF
TRBJ1-2 | TRBV23-1 | 15 | CASSQLSGNNYGYTF
TRBJ1-3 | TRBV11-2 | 12 | CASSRSGNTIYF
TRBJ2-3 | TRBV19 | 15 | CASKAGGWGTDTQYF
TRBJ2-7 | TRBV7-8 | 13 | CASSLGQIYEQYF
TRBJ2-6 | TRBV5-1 | 15 | CASSLIVSGANVLTF
TRBJ2-1 | TRBV2 | 17 | CASSGGSGDSSYNEQFF
TRBJ2-7 | TRBV6-1 | 14 | CASDVAGNTYEQYF
TRBJ1-2 | TRBV28 | 14 | CATIGGAFGYGYTF
TRBJ2-7 | TRBV18 | 14 | CASSPSRVSYEQYF
TRBJ1-5 | TRBV18 | 17 | CASSPGTGVGGNQPQHF
TRBJ2-4 | TRBV6-5 | 15 | CASRGGTGAKNIQYF
TRBJ2-3 | TRBV5-1 | 14 | CASLPRDNTDTQYF
TRBJ2-7 | TRBV5-1 | 13 | CASSFRGGTEQYF
TRBJ1-1 | TRBV11-3 | 13 | CASSTHTGQGAFF
TRBJ2-1 | TRBV7-9 | 15 | CASSPVADRYNEQFF
TRBJ1-1 | TRBV7-2 | 13 | CAGSTGAGTEAFF
TRBJ2-1 | TRBV2 | 14 | CASRIGQNMDEQFF
TRBJ2-3 | TRBV7-9 | 15 | CASSPRTGEGDTQYF
TRBJ1-3 | TRBV10-1 | 13 | CASSPVSGNTIYF
TRBJ2-1 | TRBV9 | 14 | CASSVLGQGNEQFF
TRBJ2-3 | TRBV9 | 15 | CASNPSGGASDTQYF
TRBJ2-3 | TRBV7-6 | 16 | CASSLQGAVGTDTQYF
TRBJ2-7 | TRBV4-1 | 15 | CASSGRQGFPYEQYF
TRBJ1-1 | TRBV11-3 | 14 | CASSLGGGANEAFF
TRBJ2-7 | TRBV5-1 | 18 | CASSSGGLAGGVAYEQYF
TRBJ2-7 | TRBV5-4 | 15 | CASSLASGGTYEQYF
TRBJ2-1 | TRBV6-5 | 15 | CASSYGQGPHNEQFF
TRBJ2-7 | TRBV30 | 15 | CAWSLRDRDSYEQYF
TRBJ1-4 | TRBV19 | 15 | CASSAGQGIGEKLFF
TRBJ2-1 | TRBV19 | 15 | CASSGGTGGLNEQFF
TRBJ1-4 | TRBV6-5 | 14 | CASSSGQVEEKLFF
TRBJ2-7 | TRBV9 | 14 | CASSVAEGNYEQYF
TRBJ2-7 | TRBV15 | 14 | CATKPGQGSYEQYF
TRBJ1-5 | TRBV7-2 | 14 | CASSKYGGNQPQHF
TRBJ2-5 | TRBV6-4 | 14 | CASRLAGFQETQYF